This TCR beta chain was sequenced during a study of Tregs in tolerant kidney transplant recipients. This CDR3 comprises 14 residues. Looked up from germline, CDR1 is SGHDN and CDR2 is FVKESK. V gave up 3 bases and J gave up 4 bases; unmatched junction bases: 3. Using immunoSEQ multiplex PCR, the repertoire was profiled, and TCRdb retains in-frame clones only, with some absent. The sample lists about 73,000 clones, roughly 98% occurring once. Unstimulated Tregs (CD4+CD25+CD127-) and CD4+CD25- non-Tregs were sorted from PBMCs. This rearrangement joins TRBV14 to TRBJ1-2; 9 positions agree with TRBD1. The TCR was taken from a human donor who received a combined kidney and bone marrow transplant. The sequencing used CD4+ T cells from blood, collected before the transplant. The CDR3 spells CASSHGDRVYGYTF. The CDR3, as DNA: TGTGCCAGCAGCCACGGGGACAGGGTCTATGGCTACACCTTC.